What follows are 7 T cell receptor beta chains derived from one specimen sequenced in a study of shared clonotypes between healthy human individuals (dated by TCRdb to about 2020). The library came from the immunoSEQ multiplex PCR assay. In TCRdb, the immuneACCESS table is reduced to in-frame sequences with V and J assigned. These tables do not hold every clone; where another copy was compared, an unresolved V gene accounts for under half, and the others remain unexplained. This sample lists roughly 2.2 million clones; just over 90% were detected once. The ten largest clones take up about 0.41% of the sample. The specimen was naive CD4+ T cells from PBMCs. The cell subset or site tag for this specimen amounts to: CD45RA+ positively selected. The receptors here all came from a man aged 18 to 30 in good health. Some clones in this sample may be carry-over from other donors' samples.

V gene TRBV30 combines with J gene TRBJ2-3; D possibly uses TRBD1 or TRBD2 (6 bases each). The V and J ends lost 3 bases and 4 bases respectively, with 11 bases between them. The CDR3 contains 13 residues. Per the germline V gene, CDR1 is GTSNPN and CDR2 is SVGIG (reference sequence). CDR3 in DNA: TGTGCCTGGAGCCGAGGGGGGTCAGATACGCAGTATTTT. It yields the protein CAWSRGGSDTQYF. The complete variable domain, with remaining parts taken from reference TRBV30 and TRBJ2-3, reads SQTIHQWPATLVQPVGSPLSLECTVEGTSNPNLYWYRQAAGRGLQLLFYSVGIGQISSEVPQNLSASRPQDRQFILSSKKLLLSDSGFYLCAWSRGGSDTQYFGPGTRLTVL.

This rearrangement joins TRBV6-5 to TRBJ1-2, with 7 positions matching TRBD1. V shed 2 bases, J shed 4 bases, and the junction held 7 bases outside the gene matches. Germline assignment: CDR1 MNHEY and CDR2 SVGAGI. CDR3 length equals 15 residues. CDR3: CASSYHQTGPYGYTF. CDR3 coding DNA: TGTGCCAGCAGTTACCACCAGACAGGGCCCTATGGCTACACCTTC.

The chain has TRBV19 and TRBJ1-5, with a tentative D call TRBD1 (5 bases). Trimming cost V 2 bases and J 9 bases, with 20 bases left between them. From germline, CDR1 is LNHDA and CDR2 SQIVND (reference sequence). The length of the CDR3 is 16 residues. The CDR3 loop reads CASSIRVRDGAGPQHF. The CDR3 coding sequence is TGTGCCAGTAGTATAAGGGTTCGGGACGGTGCCGGGCCCCAGCATTTT.

The chain carries TRBV12-5 and TRBJ2-7; possible D gene TRBD1, 5 bases. CDR3 length: 13 residues. The germline V gene encodes CDR1 LGHNT and CDR2 FRNRAP. Trimming shortened V by 7 bases and J by 3 bases, and 13 bases separated the two germline ends. CDR3 bases: TGTGCTAGTGCCAGAGGACAAATCTACGAGCAGTACTTC. It codes for CASARGQIYEQYF.

The rearrangement joins TRBV29-1 to TRBJ2-7; a possible D gene is TRBD2 (5 bases). This CDR3 region has 12 residues. From germline, CDR1 is SQVTM and CDR2 ANQGSEA. Trimming cost V 6 bases and J 3 bases, with 12 bases left between them. The CDR3 protein is CSVGVAYYEQYF. CDR3 sequence (DNA): TGCAGCGTCGGGGTAGCCTACTACGAGCAGTACTTC.

The CDR3 spells CASSLFGGSSGNTIYF. In nucleotides, the CDR3 is TGTGCCAGCAGTTTATTTGGGGGAAGCTCTGGAAACACCATATATTTT. This sequence joins TRBV28 and TRBJ1-3, with a weak D call TRBD1 (5 bases). Trimming took off 1 base at V and 0 bases at J, with 10 bases between the two ends. The CDR3 is made up of 16 amino acids. CDR1 MDHEN and CDR2 SYDVKM come from the germline V gene.

The V call is TRBV28, the J call TRBJ1-5, with 10 positions matching TRBD1. With 5 bases clipped from V and 11 bases from J, the junction kept 12 bases outside the gene matches. Germline CDR1 and CDR2: MDHEN and SYDVKM. This CDR3 is built from 15 residues. CDR3 DNA sequence: TGTGCCAGCAGTCGGGACAGGGGTCCTACCTGGTCCCAGCATTTT. Translated: CASSRDRGPTWSQHF.